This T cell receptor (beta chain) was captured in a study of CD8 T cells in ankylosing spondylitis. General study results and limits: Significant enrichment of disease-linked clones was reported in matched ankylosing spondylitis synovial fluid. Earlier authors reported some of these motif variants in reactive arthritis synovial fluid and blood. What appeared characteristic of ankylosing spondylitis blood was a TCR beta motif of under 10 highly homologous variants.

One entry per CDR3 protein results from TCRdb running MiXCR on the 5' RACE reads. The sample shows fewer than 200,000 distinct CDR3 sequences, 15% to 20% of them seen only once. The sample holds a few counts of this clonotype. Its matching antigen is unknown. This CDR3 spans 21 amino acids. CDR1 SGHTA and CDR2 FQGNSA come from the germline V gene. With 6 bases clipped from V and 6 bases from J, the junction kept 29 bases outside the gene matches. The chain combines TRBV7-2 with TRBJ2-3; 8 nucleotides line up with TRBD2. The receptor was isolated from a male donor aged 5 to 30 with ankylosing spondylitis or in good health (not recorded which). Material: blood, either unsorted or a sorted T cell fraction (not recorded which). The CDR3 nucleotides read TGTGCCAGCAGACGACGGCGAGATAGCGGGGCGTTCCCACCCAACCCCGATACGCAGTATTTT. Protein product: CASRRRRDSGAFPPNPDTQYF.